This T cell receptor beta chain is drawn from a study of T cell repertoires in cytomegalovirus infection. Whole-study context: Shared public TCR beta signatures pointed to both CMV infection and a matching HLA type.

TCRdb itself ran the reads through MiXCR, one entry per CDR3 protein. The data hold about 490,000 distinct CDR3 sequences, with 26% observed a single time. Study results and limitations: The study identified carriers of CMV plus the relevant HLA from cumulative public TCR beta family frequency. HLA-C-restricted, CMV-specific TCR beta clonotypes were dominant ex vivo.

Germline V gene sequence: CDR1 DFQATT, CDR2 SNEGSKA (reference sequence). CDR3 size: 16 residues. Deletions cut 0 bases from V and 7 bases from J, with 19 bases between. About this clonotype: The antigen is unknown.

The sequenced sample consisted of PBMCs. This rearrangement joins TRBV20-1 to TRBJ2-1; D might be TRBD1 or TRBD2, each matching 5 bases. The sequence derives from a human donor in good health (CMV status not recorded). Some clones in this sample may be carry-over from other donors' samples. The CDR3 DNA is TGCAGTGCTAGAGACTCTTTGTCGGGACGGAGAAATGAGCAGTTCTTC. It encodes CSARDSLSGRRNEQFF.